A selection of T cell receptor beta chains follows, all from one sample in a study of blood T cell repertoires in COVID-19. Some clones are missing from TCRdb's copy, which holds only in-frame ones; the method was immunoSEQ multiplex PCR. Here the sample spans about 220,000 clones, 80% to 85% being singletons. Material for sequencing was peripheral blood. All receptors derive from a woman aged 25 to 39 who had recovered from COVID-19. The CDR3 runs from the conserved cysteine through the conserved F or W. Each record gives: D gene, CDR3 length, clone size, J gene, V gene, CDR3 DNA, CDR3 protein. A D gene is named only where the DNA matches it firmly. Clone size, where shown, is once, few, many, or a class for clones that have expanded.

-	14	once	TRBJ2-1	TRBV19	TGTGCCAGTAGTACCCGGGCGGGTAACAATGAGCAGTTCTTC	CASSTRAGNNEQFF
-	18	-	TRBJ2-3	TRBV7-2	TGTGCCAGCAGCTTAGCCGGGGGAGGTTTTCCTAGCACAGATACGCAGTATTTT	CASSLAGGGFPSTDTQYF
-	15	-	TRBJ1-5	TRBV27	TGTGCCAGCAGTCCCTCACAGGGTATCAATCAGCCCCAGCATTTT	CASSPSQGINQPQHF
-	16	-	TRBJ1-5	TRBV19	TGTGCCAGTAGCCGGGGGTTGGGTGTTGGCTATCAGCCCCAGCATTTT	CASSRGLGVGYQPQHF
-	15	-	TRBJ1-2	TRBV9	TGTGCCAGCAGCGTAGGTGCAGGGGAAGGCTATGGCTACACCTTC	CASSVGAGEGYGYTF
-	14	-	TRBJ1-4	TRBV6-5	TGTGCCAGCAGTCCGCCAGGGCGGGGTGAAAAACTGTTTTTT	CASSPPGRGEKLFF
-	16	-	TRBJ2-3	TRBV6-2/TRBV6-3	TGTGCCAGCAGTTATGGGGCCGAGTCCCTCGGAGATACGCAGTATTTT	CASSYGAESLGDTQYF
-	13	-	TRBJ1-4	TRBV2	TGTGCCAGCAGTGATTCCCAGGGAGGAAAACTGTTTTTT	CASSDSQGGKLFF
TRBD2	15	few	TRBJ2-1	TRBV5-1	TGCGCCAGCAGCACCCTAGCGGGAGTGGACAATGAGCAGTTCTTC	CASSTLAGVDNEQFF
-	14	-	TRBJ1-4	TRBV6-5	TGTGCCAGCAGTCTGAAGCATAAATCTGAAAAACTGTTTTTT	CASSLKHKSEKLFF
-	11	-	TRBJ2-5	TRBV19	TGTGCCAGTAGAACAGGGGAGACCCAGTACTTC	CASRTGETQYF
TRBD1	12	once	TRBJ1-2	TRBV27	TGTGCCAGCAGTCCTGGACAGGGCGGCTACACCTTC	CASSPGQGGYTF
-	10	medium-sized	TRBJ1-5	TRBV24-1	TGTGCCCCCAGCTGTGAGCCCCAGCATTTT	CAPSCEPQHF
-	12	-	TRBJ1-1	TRBV5-4	TGTGCCAGCAGCGTTGTGCACAGAGAAGCTTTCTTT	CASSVVHREAFF
TRBD1	16	-	TRBJ2-7	TRBV4-1	TGCGCCAGCAGCCAAGTGGGAATTGACAGGGGCCACGAGCAGTACTTC	CASSQVGIDRGHEQYF
-	15	-	TRBJ2-5	TRBV18	TGTGCCAGCTCACCACCGGGCAGGTTCGAAGAGACCCAGTACTTC	CASSPPGRFEETQYF
TRBD1	13	-	TRBJ1-5	TRBV19	TGTGCCAGTAGTATGGACAGGCGTGAGCCCCAGCATTTT	CASSMDRREPQHF
TRBD1	15	few	TRBJ1-4	TRBV28	TGTGCCAGCAGTTTAGCCGGGACAGGCAGAGAAAAACTGTTTTTT	CASSLAGTGREKLFF
-	14	-	TRBJ2-1	TRBV3-1/TRBV3-2	TGTGCCAGCAGCCAAGTGAGAGGGCTCGGTGAGCAGTTCTTC	CASSQVRGLGEQFF
-	13	-	TRBJ2-7	TRBV5-1	TGCGCCAGCAGCCGAGGTACGACCTACGAGCAGTACTTC	CASSRGTTYEQYF
-	16	-	TRBJ2-3	TRBV2	TGTGCCAGCCCTCGGGACTCGACCGCTCACGGGGATACGCAGTATTTT	CASPRDSTAHGDTQYF
TRBD2	15	-	TRBJ2-1	TRBV7-3	TGTGCCAGCAGCTTTTCAATGACTAGCGGGCATGAGCAGTTCTTC	CASSFSMTSGHEQFF
TRBD2	16	-	TRBJ2-1	TRBV28	TGTGCCAGCAGCCGACTAGCGGGACTTAATACCAATGAGCAGTTCTTC	CASSRLAGLNTNEQFF
-	13	few	TRBJ2-7	TRBV5-4	TGTGCCAGCAGCCTCCCGGGACTTTACGAGCAGTACTTC	CASSLPGLYEQYF
TRBD1	15	-	TRBJ1-2	TRBV3-1/TRBV3-2	TGTGCCAGCAGCCATCGACAGGGGAATAACTATGGCTACACCTTC	CASSHRQGNNYGYTF